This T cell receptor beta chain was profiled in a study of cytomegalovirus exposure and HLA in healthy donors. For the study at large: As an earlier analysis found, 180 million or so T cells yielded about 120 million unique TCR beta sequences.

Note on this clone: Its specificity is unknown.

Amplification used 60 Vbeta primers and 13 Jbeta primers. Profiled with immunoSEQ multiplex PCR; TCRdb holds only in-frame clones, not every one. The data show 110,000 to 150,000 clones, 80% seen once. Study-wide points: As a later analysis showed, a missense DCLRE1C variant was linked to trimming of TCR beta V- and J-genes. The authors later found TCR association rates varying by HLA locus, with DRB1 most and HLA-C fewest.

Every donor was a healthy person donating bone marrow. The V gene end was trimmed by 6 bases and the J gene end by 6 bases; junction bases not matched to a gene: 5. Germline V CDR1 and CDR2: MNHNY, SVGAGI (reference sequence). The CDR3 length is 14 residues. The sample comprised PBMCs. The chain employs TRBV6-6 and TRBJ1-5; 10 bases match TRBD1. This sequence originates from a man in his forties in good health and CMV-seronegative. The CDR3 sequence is CASSGQGEGQPQHF. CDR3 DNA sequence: TGTGCCAGCAGCGGACAGGGGGAGGGTCAGCCCCAGCATTTT.